The T cell receptor (beta chain) under discussion was sequenced for a study of blood T cell repertoires in COVID-19 (dated by TCRdb to the early 2020s). With respect to the entire study: Samples from collaborators originated in the United States, Italy and Spain and spanned both the acute and convalescent phases of COVID-19. The dataset comprised deeply sampled blood TCRbeta repertoires from subjects exposed to, actively infected with, or recovered from COVID-19. The prospective study material was composed of cDNA or gDNA derived from T cells, B-cell-depleted T cells, or PBMCs. The samples were drawn from the first 160 participants of the ongoing ImmuneRACE study and from 950 to 1,500 subjects provided by 6 global collaborators. Where available, HLA class I and class II types were obtained from metadata supplied by the sample provider rather than from assay-based typing. A de-identified subject ID, COVID-19 status, age in years and sex were almost always included in the sample metadata. The repertoires were released in a freely available public database meant as a resource for research on the immune response to SARS-CoV-2. Study-wide conclusions, independent of this receptor: How much clinical and demographic metadata was included differed by source and by participant, and the metadata was provided uncurated.

Trimming takes 1 base from V and 0 bases from J, and the germline ends sit 8 bases apart. Per the germline V gene, KGHSH is the CDR1 and LQKENI is the CDR2. From the cysteine up to the phenylalanine, the CDR3 has a length of 15 residues. Just CDR3 DNA is preserved here, 45 bases in frame from base 1. The collaborating institutions used their own protocols to collect whole blood in K2EDTA tubes. For TCRbeta analysis, collaborators shipped samples as frozen whole blood, isolated PBMCs, or DNA extracted from either of those sample types. Turning to this clone: Its antigen specificity is not known. No base quality values were provided; no much bigger clone lies one nucleotide off.

TCRbeta CDR3 regions were amplified from genomic DNA by means of the immunoSEQ Assay, a bias-controlled multiplex PCR. The published analysis was carried out like this. Nucleated cell counts per sample were estimated from amplification of reference gene primers within the assay. To quantify the absolute abundance of each unique TCRbeta CDR3 rearrangement, sequence reads were collapsed and filtered. For each sample, productive Simpson clonality was calculated as the square root of Simpson's diversity index over productive rearrangements. The table was pulled from immuneACCESS by TCRdb, which kept in-frame rearrangements only. Such tables lose some clones; where checked, under half of the loss comes from unresolved V genes, and the rest has no known cause. D and trimming come from the DNA, and the V and J calls and clone size come from that table. Recorded for this sample are fewer than 120,000 clones; about four fifths of them occurred a single time. Jointly, the top ten make up about 17% of the sample.

The sample taken for sequencing was peripheral blood. The chain was built from TRBV18 and TRBJ2-3; matching of 6 bases hints at TRBD1 as the D gene. The source of this sequence is a woman in her sixties or seventies with acute or convalescent COVID-19. The sequenced DNA is TGTGCCAGCTCACCACGTCAGGGGAGCACAGATACGCAGTATTTT. Its translation reads: CASSPRQGSTDTQYF.